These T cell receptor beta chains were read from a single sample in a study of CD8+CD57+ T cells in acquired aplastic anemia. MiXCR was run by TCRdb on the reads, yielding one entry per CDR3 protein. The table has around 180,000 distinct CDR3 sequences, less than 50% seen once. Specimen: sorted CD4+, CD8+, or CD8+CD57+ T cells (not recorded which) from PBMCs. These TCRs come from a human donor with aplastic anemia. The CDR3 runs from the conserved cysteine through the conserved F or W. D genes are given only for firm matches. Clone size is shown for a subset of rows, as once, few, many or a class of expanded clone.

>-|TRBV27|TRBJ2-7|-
CASSFGTNSYEQYF
TGTGCCAGCAGTTTCGGGACAAACTCCTACGAGCAGTACTTC
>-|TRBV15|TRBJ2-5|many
CATRGAAETQYF
TGTGCCACCAGGGGGGCAGCGGAGACCCAGTACTTC
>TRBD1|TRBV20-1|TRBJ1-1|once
CSANGGQGITEAFF
TGCAGTGCCAATGGGGGACAGGGGATCACTGAAGCTTTCTTT
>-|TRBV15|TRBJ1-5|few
CATSRAGGNQPQHF
TGTGCCACCAGCAGAGCCGGGGGCAATCAGCCCCAGCATTTT
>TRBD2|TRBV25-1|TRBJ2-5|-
CASSALLTGLAGGPHQETQYF
TGTGCCAGCAGTGCGCTCTTAACGGGACTAGCGGGAGGACCACACCAAGAGACCCAGTACTTC
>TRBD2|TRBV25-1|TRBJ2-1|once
CASSELAGANYNEQFF
TGTGCCAGCAGTGAACTAGCGGGGGCGAATTACAATGAGCAGTTCTTC
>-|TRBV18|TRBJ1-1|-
CASSPPGDGGAFF
TGTGCCAGCTCACCACCTGGGGACGGAGGCGCTTTCTTT
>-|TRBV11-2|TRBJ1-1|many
CASSSGEGLNTEAFF
TGTGCCAGCAGCTCAGGGGAGGGCCTGAACACTGAAGCTTTCTTT
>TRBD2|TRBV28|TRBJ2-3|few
CASIVLGGRGTDTQYF
TGTGCCAGCATCGTCCTCGGCGGGAGAGGGACAGATACGCAGTATTTT
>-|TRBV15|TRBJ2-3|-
CATSSRWETSTDTQYF
TGTGCCACCTCTTCAAGGTGGGAAACTAGCACAGATACGCAGTATTTT
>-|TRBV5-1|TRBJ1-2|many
CASSLVIGARGYTF
TGCGCCAGCAGCTTGGTAATAGGGGCGCGGGGCTACACCTTC
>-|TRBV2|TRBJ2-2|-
CASSVRGGGGELFF
TGTGCCAGCAGTGTCAGAGGGGGCGGCGGGGAGCTGTTCTTT
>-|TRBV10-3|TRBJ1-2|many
CAISGTRDYGYTF
TGTGCCATCTCTGGGACCCGGGACTATGGCTACACCTTC
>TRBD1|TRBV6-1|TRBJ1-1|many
CASLDRGKNTEAFF
TGTGCCAGCCTGGACAGGGGGAAGAACACTGAAGCTTTCTTT
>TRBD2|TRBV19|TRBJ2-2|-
CASSIEGTSGRVNTGELFF
TGTGCCAGTAGTATAGAGGGGACTAGCGGGAGGGTGAACACCGGGGAGCTGTTTTTT
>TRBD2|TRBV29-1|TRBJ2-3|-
CSTTGLAGGPADTQYF
TGCAGCACGACAGGACTAGCGGGAGGGCCGGCAGATACGCAGTATTTT
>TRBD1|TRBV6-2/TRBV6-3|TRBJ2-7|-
CASSYLRSGTGYEQYF
TGTGCCAGCAGTTACTTGAGGTCCGGGACAGGGTACGAGCAGTACTTC
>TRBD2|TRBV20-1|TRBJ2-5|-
CSATLAGVEETQYF
TGCAGTGCTACCCTAGCGGGAGTCGAGGAGACCCAGTACTTC
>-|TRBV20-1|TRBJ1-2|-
CSTKLARTNNDGYTF
TGCAGCACTAAATTGGCAAGGACAAACAACGATGGCTACACCTTC
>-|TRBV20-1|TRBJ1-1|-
CSAPRAEAFF
TGCAGTGCTCCGAGGGCTGAAGCTTTCTTT
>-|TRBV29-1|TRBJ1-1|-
CSLGTSRDTEAFF
TGCAGCTTGGGTACGAGTAGGGACACTGAAGCTTTCTTT
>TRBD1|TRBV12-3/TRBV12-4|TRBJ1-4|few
CASRKGQWSTNEKLFF
TGTGCCAGCAGAAAGGGACAGTGGTCAACTAATGAAAAACTGTTTTTT
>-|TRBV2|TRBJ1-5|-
CASSATIQPQHF
TGTGCCAGCAGCGCTACGATCCAGCCCCAGCATTTT
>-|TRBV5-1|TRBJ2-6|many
CASSLGSGGANVLTF
TGCGCCAGCAGCTTGGGCAGTGGTGGGGCCAACGTCCTGACTTTC